The entry that follows covers one TCR beta chain sequence. The source of the sample is a study of blood T cell repertoires in COVID-19. On the study more broadly: Material from acute and convalescent COVID-19 was sourced from the United States, Italy and Spain.

The V and J ends lost 0 bases and 0 bases respectively, with 6 bases between them. Germline V gives CDR1 LNHDA, CDR2 SQIVND (reference sequence). The CDR3 consists of 15 residues. Repertoires were generated with immunoSEQ multiplex PCR, while TCRdb's copy carries only in-frame clones and drops some. The sample carries around 250,000 clones, about four fifths recorded once. The chain recombines TRBV19 with TRBJ2-1; D is undetermined. The sequence came from a man aged 25-45 years who had recovered from COVID-19. The sample comprised peripheral blood. Written as DNA, the CDR3 is TGTGCCAGTAGTATAGATTGGAGCTCCTACAATGAGCAGTTCTTC. Its translation is CASSIDWSSYNEQFF.